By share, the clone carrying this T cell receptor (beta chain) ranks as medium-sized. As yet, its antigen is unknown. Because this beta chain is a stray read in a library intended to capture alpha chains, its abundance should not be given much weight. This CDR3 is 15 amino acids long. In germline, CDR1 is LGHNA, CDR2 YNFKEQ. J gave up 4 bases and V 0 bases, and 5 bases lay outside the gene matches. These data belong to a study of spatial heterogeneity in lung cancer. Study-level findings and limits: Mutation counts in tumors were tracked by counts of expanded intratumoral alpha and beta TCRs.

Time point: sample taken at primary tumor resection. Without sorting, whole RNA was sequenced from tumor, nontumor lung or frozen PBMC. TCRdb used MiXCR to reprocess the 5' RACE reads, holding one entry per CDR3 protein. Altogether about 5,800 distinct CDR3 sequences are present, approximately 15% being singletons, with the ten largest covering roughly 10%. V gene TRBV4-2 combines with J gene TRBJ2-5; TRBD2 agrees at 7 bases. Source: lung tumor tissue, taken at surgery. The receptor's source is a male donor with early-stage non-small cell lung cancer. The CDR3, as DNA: TGTGCCAGCAGCCAAGAACTGGGGAGGGTAGAGACCCAGTACTTC. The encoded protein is CASSQELGRVETQYF.